Listed below are T cell receptor beta chains from one sample, sequenced in a study of OX40 agonist ivuxolimab in advanced cancers. Sequencing used immunoSEQ multiplex PCR; TCRdb keeps in-frame clones, though not all of them. The sample has about 68,000 clones, approximately 89% seen once. The material was CD4+ or CD8+ T cells sorted from blood, obtained in a trial of the OX40 agonist ivuxolimab. These receptors were collected from an adult with an advanced solid tumor such as melanoma, head and neck, liver or kidney cancer. The CDR3 runs from the conserved cysteine through the conserved F or W. D genes are given only for firm matches. Rows may omit the clone size; those that give it use once, few, many or a size class.

clone_size: .
j_call: TRBJ2-2
cdr3_length: 17
d_call: TRBD2
v_call: TRBV10-2
cdr3_aa: CASSESTRAGGTGELFF
cdr3_nt: TGCGCCAGCAGTGAGTCGACTCGGGCGGGGGGTACCGGGGAGCTGTTTTTT

clone_size: few
j_call: TRBJ2-1
cdr3_length: 12
d_call: .
v_call: TRBV5-4
cdr3_aa: CASSRWNNEQFF
cdr3_nt: TGTGCCAGCAGCCGATGGAACAATGAGCAGTTCTTC

clone_size: .
j_call: TRBJ2-3
cdr3_length: 15
d_call: .
v_call: TRBV10-2
cdr3_aa: CASTSEGGVADTQYF
cdr3_nt: TGCGCCAGCACCTCTGAGGGGGGCGTGGCAGATACGCAGTATTTT

clone_size: .
j_call: TRBJ2-7
cdr3_length: 12
d_call: .
v_call: TRBV19
cdr3_aa: CASSIGRNEQYF
cdr3_nt: TGTGCCAGTAGTATAGGTCGAAACGAGCAGTACTTC

clone_size: .
j_call: TRBJ2-1
cdr3_length: 15
d_call: TRBD2
v_call: TRBV11-2
cdr3_aa: CASSFTGGPENEQFF
cdr3_nt: TGTGCCAGCAGCTTCACGGGGGGGCCGGAGAATGAGCAGTTCTTC

clone_size: .
j_call: TRBJ1-6
cdr3_length: 14
d_call: .
v_call: TRBV19
cdr3_aa: CASSLQGLRPPLHF
cdr3_nt: TGTGCCAGTAGTCTGCAAGGACTCAGGCCACCCCTCCACTTT

clone_size: once
j_call: TRBJ2-2
cdr3_length: 15
d_call: TRBD2
v_call: TRBV6-5
cdr3_aa: CASSLGLAVSGELFF
cdr3_nt: TGTGCCAGCAGCCTCGGACTAGCCGTAAGCGGGGAGCTGTTTTTT

clone_size: .
j_call: TRBJ1-1
cdr3_length: 15
d_call: TRBD1
v_call: TRBV7-9
cdr3_aa: CASSLGQGSDTEAFF
cdr3_nt: TGTGCCAGCAGCTTAGGACAGGGGTCGGACACTGAAGCTTTCTTT

clone_size: .
j_call: TRBJ2-6
cdr3_length: 17
d_call: TRBD1
v_call: TRBV11-2
cdr3_aa: CASSGRTGSSGANVLTF
cdr3_nt: TGTGCCAGCAGCGGTCGGACAGGGAGCTCTGGGGCCAACGTCCTGACTTTC

clone_size: .
j_call: TRBJ1-5
cdr3_length: 17
d_call: TRBD1
v_call: TRBV2
cdr3_aa: CASSARDSLYSNQPQHF
cdr3_nt: TGTGCCAGCAGTGCACGGGACAGCCTTTATAGCAATCAGCCCCAGCATTTT

clone_size: .
j_call: TRBJ1-5
cdr3_length: 15
d_call: .
v_call: TRBV6-5
cdr3_aa: CASSYSRNSNQPQHF
cdr3_nt: TGTGCCAGCAGTTACTCGAGAAATAGCAATCAGCCCCAGCATTTT

clone_size: few
j_call: TRBJ2-3
cdr3_length: 14
d_call: .
v_call: TRBV7-6
cdr3_aa: CASSPSWNTDTQYF
cdr3_nt: TGTGCCAGCAGCCCGAGCTGGAACACAGATACGCAGTATTTT

clone_size: .
j_call: TRBJ2-3
cdr3_length: 18
d_call: TRBD1
v_call: TRBV4-3
cdr3_aa: CASSQDPPDRLRTDTQYF
cdr3_nt: TGCGCCAGCAGCCAAGACCCACCGGACAGGTTAAGGACAGATACGCAGTATTTT

clone_size: .
j_call: TRBJ1-2
cdr3_length: 14
d_call: TRBD1
v_call: TRBV7-3
cdr3_aa: CASSLTPGGVGYTF
cdr3_nt: TGTGCCAGCAGCTTAACCCCAGGGGGTGTCGGCTACACCTTC

clone_size: .
j_call: TRBJ2-5
cdr3_length: 15
d_call: .
v_call: TRBV30
cdr3_aa: CAWSDFGGLKETQYF
cdr3_nt: TGTGCCTGGAGTGACTTCGGGGGTCTTAAAGAGACCCAGTACTTC

clone_size: .
j_call: TRBJ1-1
cdr3_length: 12
d_call: TRBD1
v_call: TRBV28
cdr3_aa: CASSLGQGEAFF
cdr3_nt: TGTGCCAGCAGTTTGGGACAGGGTGAAGCTTTCTTT

clone_size: .
j_call: TRBJ1-2
cdr3_length: 15
d_call: .
v_call: TRBV27
cdr3_aa: CASRTLSGFFYGYTF
cdr3_nt: TGTGCCAGCAGGACCCTCTCAGGGTTCTTTTATGGCTACACCTTC

clone_size: few
j_call: TRBJ2-7
cdr3_length: 14
d_call: TRBD1
v_call: TRBV5-1
cdr3_aa: CASSPGQLGYEQYF
cdr3_nt: TGCGCCAGCAGCCCGGGACAGTTGGGGTACGAGCAGTACTTC

clone_size: .
j_call: TRBJ2-3
cdr3_length: 16
d_call: TRBD1
v_call: TRBV2
cdr3_aa: CASRERTGAVADTQYF
cdr3_nt: TGTGCCAGCAGGGAAAGGACAGGGGCCGTGGCAGATACGCAGTATTTT

clone_size: .
j_call: TRBJ2-7
cdr3_length: 16
d_call: TRBD1
v_call: TRBV10-3
cdr3_aa: CAISGGPGTGGYEQYF
cdr3_nt: TGTGCCATCAGTGGGGGACCCGGGACAGGGGGCTACGAGCAGTACTTC

clone_size: .
j_call: TRBJ2-7
cdr3_length: 14
d_call: .
v_call: TRBV4-1
cdr3_aa: CASSQVYVSYEQYF
cdr3_nt: TGCGCCAGCAGCCAAGTGTACGTGTCCTACGAGCAGTACTTC

clone_size: once
j_call: TRBJ2-5
cdr3_length: 14
d_call: .
v_call: TRBV29-1
cdr3_aa: CSVVGGDQGETQYF
cdr3_nt: TGCAGCGTTGTCGGTGGGGACCAGGGAGAGACCCAGTACTTC

clone_size: .
j_call: TRBJ1-2
cdr3_length: 13
d_call: .
v_call: TRBV5-5
cdr3_aa: CASSLVGAAGYTF
cdr3_nt: TGTGCCAGCAGCTTGGTAGGAGCGGCTGGCTACACCTTC

clone_size: few
j_call: TRBJ1-2
cdr3_length: 12
d_call: TRBD1
v_call: TRBV25-1
cdr3_aa: CASSEGQWGYTF
cdr3_nt: TGTGCCAGCAGTGAGGGACAGTGGGGCTACACCTTC

clone_size: .
j_call: TRBJ2-2
cdr3_length: 14
d_call: .
v_call: TRBV5-6
cdr3_aa: CASSLQAFGGELFF
cdr3_nt: TGTGCCAGCAGCTTGCAAGCTTTCGGCGGGGAGCTGTTTTTT

clone_size: once
j_call: TRBJ2-6
cdr3_length: 15
d_call: .
v_call: TRBV10-2
cdr3_aa: CASSLQGSGANVLTF
cdr3_nt: TGCGCCAGCAGCTTACAGGGTTCTGGGGCCAACGTCCTGACTTTC

clone_size: .
j_call: TRBJ2-5
cdr3_length: 16
d_call: TRBD2
v_call: TRBV2
cdr3_aa: CASRLWGGGFQETQYF
cdr3_nt: TGTGCCAGCAGACTATGGGGGGGAGGGTTCCAAGAGACCCAGTACTTC

clone_size: .
j_call: TRBJ2-6
cdr3_length: 18
d_call: .
v_call: TRBV5-1
cdr3_aa: CASSLTMGLYSGANVLTF
cdr3_nt: TGCGCCAGCAGCTTGACGATGGGTTTGTACTCTGGGGCCAACGTCCTGACTTTC

clone_size: .
j_call: TRBJ1-2
cdr3_length: 15
d_call: .
v_call: TRBV7-3
cdr3_aa: CASSLNPGPVYGYTF
cdr3_nt: TGTGCCAGCAGCTTAAACCCAGGACCCGTCTATGGCTACACCTTC

clone_size: .
j_call: TRBJ2-4
cdr3_length: 18
d_call: TRBD1
v_call: TRBV10-3
cdr3_aa: CAISSGQGSPLAKNIQYF
cdr3_nt: TGTGCCATCAGTTCGGGACAGGGTTCACCCTTAGCCAAAAACATTCAGTACTTC

clone_size: .
j_call: TRBJ2-5
cdr3_length: 12
d_call: .
v_call: TRBV28
cdr3_aa: CASTTSWETQYF
cdr3_nt: TGTGCCAGCACGACTAGTTGGGAGACCCAGTACTTC

clone_size: once
j_call: TRBJ2-7
cdr3_length: 11
d_call: .
v_call: TRBV28
cdr3_aa: CASGGQVEQYF
cdr3_nt: TGTGCCAGTGGGGGGCAGGTGGAGCAGTACTTC

clone_size: .
j_call: TRBJ2-1
cdr3_length: 15
d_call: TRBD1
v_call: TRBV5-1
cdr3_aa: CASSRQGQGSYEQFF
cdr3_nt: TGCGCCAGCAGCCGCCAGGGACAGGGGTCCTATGAGCAGTTCTTC

clone_size: .
j_call: TRBJ2-1
cdr3_length: 16
d_call: TRBD2
v_call: TRBV7-9
cdr3_aa: CASSLLGTSGNNEQFF
cdr3_nt: TGTGCCAGCAGCTTATTAGGGACTAGCGGTAACAATGAGCAGTTCTTC

clone_size: .
j_call: TRBJ2-7
cdr3_length: 17
d_call: TRBD1
v_call: TRBV18
cdr3_aa: CASSPTSTGQSSYEQYF
cdr3_nt: TGTGCCAGCTCACCCACCTCTACGGGACAGAGCTCCTACGAGCAGTACTTC

clone_size: .
j_call: TRBJ2-5
cdr3_length: 14
d_call: TRBD1
v_call: TRBV5-1
cdr3_aa: CASSGQGLFETRYF
cdr3_nt: TGCGCCAGCAGTGGACAGGGGCTATTCGAGACCCGGTACTTC

clone_size: .
j_call: TRBJ1-2
cdr3_length: 13
d_call: TRBD1
v_call: TRBV7-9
cdr3_aa: CASSSGTGDGYTF
cdr3_nt: TGTGCCAGCAGCTCCGGGACAGGAGATGGCTACACCTTC

clone_size: .
j_call: TRBJ2-1
cdr3_length: 15
d_call: TRBD2
v_call: TRBV14
cdr3_aa: CASSPTSGRFVRQFF
cdr3_nt: TGTGCCAGCAGCCCGACTAGCGGGAGGTTCGTGAGGCAGTTCTTC

clone_size: .
j_call: TRBJ1-5
cdr3_length: 12
d_call: .
v_call: TRBV6-5
cdr3_aa: CASSPPLRPQHF
cdr3_nt: TGTGCCAGCAGTCCCCCTCTGCGGCCCCAGCATTTT